The clone carrying this TCR beta chain has more than one count but fewer than ten. As yet, its antigen is unknown. Quantitative 5'-RACE with molecular barcodes generated TCR beta libraries. TCRdb independently ran MiXCR on the 5' RACE reads; one entry per CDR3 protein. The sample shows hundreds of thousands of distinct CDR3 sequences, roughly 27% of them seen only once. The sample comes from a study of CD8 T cells in ankylosing spondylitis. Study observations and caveats: The disease-linked clones had a CD8+ phenotype and low blood frequencies. Ankylosing spondylitis blood appeared to be characterized by a TCR beta motif of eight highly homologous variants. In ankylosing spondylitis patients, matched synovial fluid reportedly showed significant enrichment of disease-linked clones.

The CDR3 covers 14 residues. Germline CDR1 SGHTA, CDR2 FQGNSA. The V and J ends lost 6 bases and 5 bases, in that order; junction bases with no gene match: 5. The source of this sequence is a male donor with ankylosing spondylitis. Sequencing input: blood, either unsorted or a sorted T cell fraction (not recorded which). The chain recombines TRBV7-2 with TRBJ1-4, with 8 bases identical to TRBD1. CDR3: CASSFRTGNEKLFF. The CDR3 DNA is TGTGCCAGCAGTTTCAGGACAGGGAATGAAAAACTGTTTTTT.